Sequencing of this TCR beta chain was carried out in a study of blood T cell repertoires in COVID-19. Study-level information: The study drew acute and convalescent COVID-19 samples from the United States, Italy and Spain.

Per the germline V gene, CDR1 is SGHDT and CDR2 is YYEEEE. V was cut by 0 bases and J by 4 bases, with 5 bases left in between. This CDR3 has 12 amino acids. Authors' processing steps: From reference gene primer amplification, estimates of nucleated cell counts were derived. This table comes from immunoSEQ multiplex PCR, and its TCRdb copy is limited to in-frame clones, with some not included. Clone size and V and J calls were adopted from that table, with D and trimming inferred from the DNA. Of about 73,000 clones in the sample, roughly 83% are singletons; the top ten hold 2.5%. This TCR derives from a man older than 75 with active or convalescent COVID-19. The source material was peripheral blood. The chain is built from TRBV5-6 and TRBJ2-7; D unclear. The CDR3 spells CASSLGTYEQYF. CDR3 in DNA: TGTGCCAGCAGCTTGGGAACATACGAGCAGTACTTC.